What follows describes a single TCR beta chain. What it recognizes is unknown. Treatment in this sample: oral pan-JAK inhibitor, 5-10 mg twice daily. Patients with alopecia areata provided lesional scalp punch biopsies as well as peripheral blood. The record originates from a study of CD8+ T cells in alopecia areata. The overall study: Treated patients were dosed with oral tofacitinib, taking 5 to 10 mg twice daily. Tofacitinib dosing lasted 6 to 18 months, which was then followed by 6 months off drug. Overall study results and limits: For patients receiving tofacitinib, scalp clonality and expanded CD8+ clones among the top 100 significantly decreased.

Reverse transcription of extracted RNA yielded cDNA, which provided the sequencing template. Profiled with immunoSEQ multiplex PCR; TCRdb holds only in-frame clones, not every one. The table has approximately 210,000 clones, around 43% seen once. This CDR3 contains 13 residues. CDR1 and CDR2 (germline): SQVTM, ANQGSEA. V was cut by 4 bases and J by 0 bases, with 7 bases left in between. Sample: CD4+ T cells sorted from blood, taken at approximately week 39, from a patient treated with tofacitinib. The chain recombines TRBV29-1 with TRBJ1-3; D is unresolved. The TCR originated in a human donor with alopecia areata. For the CDR3, the DNA is TGCAGCGTTGGCCAGCTCTCTGGAAACACCATATATTTT. Translating gives CSVGQLSGNTIYF. The full variable domain, completed using reference TRBV29-1 and TRBJ1-3, is SAVISQKPSRDICQRGTSLTIQCQVDSQVTMMFWYRQQPGQSLTLIATANQGSEATYESGFVIDKFPISRPNLTFSTLTVSNMSPEDSSIYLCSVGQLSGNTIYFGEGSWLTVV.